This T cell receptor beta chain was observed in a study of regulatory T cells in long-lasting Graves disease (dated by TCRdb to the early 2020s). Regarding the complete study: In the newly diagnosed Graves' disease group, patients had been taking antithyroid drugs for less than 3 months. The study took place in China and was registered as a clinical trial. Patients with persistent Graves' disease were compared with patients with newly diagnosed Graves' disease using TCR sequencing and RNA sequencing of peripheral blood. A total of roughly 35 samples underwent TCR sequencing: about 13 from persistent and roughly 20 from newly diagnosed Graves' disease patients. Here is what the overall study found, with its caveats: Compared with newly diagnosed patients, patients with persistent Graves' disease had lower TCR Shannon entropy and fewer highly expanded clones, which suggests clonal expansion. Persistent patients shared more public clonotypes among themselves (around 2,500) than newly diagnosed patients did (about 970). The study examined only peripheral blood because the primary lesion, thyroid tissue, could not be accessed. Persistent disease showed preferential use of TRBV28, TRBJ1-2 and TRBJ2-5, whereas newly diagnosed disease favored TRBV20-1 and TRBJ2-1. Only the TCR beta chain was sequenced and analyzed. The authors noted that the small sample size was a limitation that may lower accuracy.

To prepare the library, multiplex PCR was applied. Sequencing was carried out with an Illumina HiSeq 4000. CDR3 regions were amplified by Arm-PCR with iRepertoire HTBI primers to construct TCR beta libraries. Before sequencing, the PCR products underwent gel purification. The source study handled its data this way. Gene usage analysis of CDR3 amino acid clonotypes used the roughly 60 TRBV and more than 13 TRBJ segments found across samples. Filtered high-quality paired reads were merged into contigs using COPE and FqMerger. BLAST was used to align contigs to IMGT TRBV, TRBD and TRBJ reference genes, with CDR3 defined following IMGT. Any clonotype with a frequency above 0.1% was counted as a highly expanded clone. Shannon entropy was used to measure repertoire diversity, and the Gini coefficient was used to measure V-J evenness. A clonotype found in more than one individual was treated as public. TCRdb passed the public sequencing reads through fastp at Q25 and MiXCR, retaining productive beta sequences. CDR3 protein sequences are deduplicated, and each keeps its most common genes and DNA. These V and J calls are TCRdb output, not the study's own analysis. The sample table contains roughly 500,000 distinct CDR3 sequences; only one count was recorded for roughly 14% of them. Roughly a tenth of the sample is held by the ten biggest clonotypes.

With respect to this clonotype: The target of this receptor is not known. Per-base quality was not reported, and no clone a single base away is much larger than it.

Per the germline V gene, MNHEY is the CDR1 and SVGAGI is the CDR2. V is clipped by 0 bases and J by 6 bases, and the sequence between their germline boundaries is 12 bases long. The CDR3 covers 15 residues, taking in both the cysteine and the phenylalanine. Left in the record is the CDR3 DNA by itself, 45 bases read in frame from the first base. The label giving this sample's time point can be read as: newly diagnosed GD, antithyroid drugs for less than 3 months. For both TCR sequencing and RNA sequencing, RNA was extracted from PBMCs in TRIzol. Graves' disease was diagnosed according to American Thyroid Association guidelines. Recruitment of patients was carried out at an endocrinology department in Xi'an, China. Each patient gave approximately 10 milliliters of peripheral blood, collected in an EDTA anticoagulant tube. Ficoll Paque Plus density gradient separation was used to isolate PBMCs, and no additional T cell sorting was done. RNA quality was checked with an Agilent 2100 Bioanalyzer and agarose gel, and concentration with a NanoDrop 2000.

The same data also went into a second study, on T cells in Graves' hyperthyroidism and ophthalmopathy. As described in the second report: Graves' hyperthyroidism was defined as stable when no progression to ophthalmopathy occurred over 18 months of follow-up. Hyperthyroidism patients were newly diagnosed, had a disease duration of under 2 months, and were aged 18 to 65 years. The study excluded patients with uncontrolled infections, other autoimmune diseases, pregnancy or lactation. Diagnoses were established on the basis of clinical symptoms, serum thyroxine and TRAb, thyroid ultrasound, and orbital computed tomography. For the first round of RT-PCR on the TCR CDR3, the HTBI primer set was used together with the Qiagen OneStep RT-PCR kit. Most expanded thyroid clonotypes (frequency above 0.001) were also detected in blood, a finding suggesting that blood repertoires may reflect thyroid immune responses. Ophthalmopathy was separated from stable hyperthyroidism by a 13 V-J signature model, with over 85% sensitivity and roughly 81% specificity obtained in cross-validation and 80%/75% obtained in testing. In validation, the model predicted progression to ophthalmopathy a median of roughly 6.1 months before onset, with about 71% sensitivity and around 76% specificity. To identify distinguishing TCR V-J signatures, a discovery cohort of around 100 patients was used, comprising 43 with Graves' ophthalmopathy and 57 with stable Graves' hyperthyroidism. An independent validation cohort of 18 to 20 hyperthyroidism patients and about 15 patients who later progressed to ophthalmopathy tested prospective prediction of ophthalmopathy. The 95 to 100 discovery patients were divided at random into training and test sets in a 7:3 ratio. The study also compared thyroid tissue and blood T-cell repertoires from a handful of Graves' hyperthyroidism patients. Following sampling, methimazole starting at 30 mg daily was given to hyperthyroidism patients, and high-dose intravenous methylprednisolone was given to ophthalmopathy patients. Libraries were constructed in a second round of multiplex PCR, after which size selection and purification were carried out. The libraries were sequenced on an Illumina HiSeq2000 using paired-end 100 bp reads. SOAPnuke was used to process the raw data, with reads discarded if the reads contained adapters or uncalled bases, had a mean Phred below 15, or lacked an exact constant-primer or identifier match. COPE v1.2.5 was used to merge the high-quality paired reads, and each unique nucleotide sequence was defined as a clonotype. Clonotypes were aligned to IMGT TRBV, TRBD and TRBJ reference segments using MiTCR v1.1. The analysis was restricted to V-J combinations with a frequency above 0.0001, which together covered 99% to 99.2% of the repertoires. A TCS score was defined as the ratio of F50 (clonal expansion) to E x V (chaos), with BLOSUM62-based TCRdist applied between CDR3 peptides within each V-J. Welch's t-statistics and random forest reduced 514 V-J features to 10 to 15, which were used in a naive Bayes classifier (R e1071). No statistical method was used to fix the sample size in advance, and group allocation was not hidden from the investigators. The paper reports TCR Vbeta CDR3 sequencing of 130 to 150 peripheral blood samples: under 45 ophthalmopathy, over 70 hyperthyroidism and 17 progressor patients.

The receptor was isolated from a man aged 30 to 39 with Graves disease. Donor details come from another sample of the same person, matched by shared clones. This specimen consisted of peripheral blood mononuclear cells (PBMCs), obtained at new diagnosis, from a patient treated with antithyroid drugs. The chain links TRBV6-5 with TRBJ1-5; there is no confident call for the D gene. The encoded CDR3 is CASSYSGSGAQPQHF. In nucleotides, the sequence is TGTGCCAGCAGTTACTCGGGCTCGGGTGCTCAGCCCCAGCATTTT.